The source of this T cell receptor beta chain is a study of T cell responses to AZD1222 COVID-19 vaccine. J was trimmed by 7 bases and V by 10 bases; bases with no gene match: 16. Germline assignment: CDR1 LNHDA and CDR2 SQIVND (reference sequence). The CDR3 sequence is 14 residues long. Remarks on this clone: The antigen remains undetermined.

Repertoires were generated with immunoSEQ multiplex PCR, while TCRdb's copy carries only in-frame clones and drops some. The repertoire includes 100,000 to 150,000 clones, 85% to 90% of them detected once, and approximately 20% sits in the top ten. Study results and limitations: Every sample of the repertoires postdated the peak T cell response. Targets within unmutated variant regions were reportedly found for nearly half of spike-specific TCRs. Donors were chiefly white British, with a greater number of females, and clonal diversity was perhaps underestimated.

The source material was peripheral blood, sampled on day 0 of AZD1222 vaccination. This chain joins TRBV19 and TRBJ2-7; the match to TRBD1 covers 7 bases. This TCR derives from an adult in good health. CDR3: CATVRDRSTGEQYF. Here the CDR3 DNA reads TGTGCCACCGTAAGGGACAGAAGTACGGGGGAGCAGTACTTC. The complete variable domain, with remaining parts taken from reference TRBV19 and TRBJ2-7, reads DGGITQSPKYLFRKEGQNVTLSCEQNLNHDAMYWYRQDPGQGLRLIYYSQIVNDFQKGDIAEGYSVSREKKESFPLTVTSAQKNPTAFYLCATVRDRSTGEQYFGPGTRLTVT.